The 23 T cell receptor beta chains below were found in one sample sequenced in a study of cytomegalovirus exposure and HLA in healthy donors. Primers for the PCR totalled 60 Vbeta and 13 Jbeta. The table came from immunoSEQ multiplex PCR; TCRdb's copy has only in-frame clones and leaves some out. Of about 230,000 clones listed, around 80% were seen once; the top ten hold 0.55% to 0.7%. Sequenced input: PBMCs. The source is a woman in her thirties or forties in good health and CMV-seronegative.

The V gene is TRBV4-3, the J gene TRBJ1-2; D is perhaps TRBD1 (5 bases). V dropped 3 bases and J dropped 4 bases, with 21 bases sitting between them. Germline V CDR1 and CDR2: LGHNA, YSLEER. CDR3 length: 17 residues. For the CDR3, the DNA is TGCGCCAGCAGCCAGGTATCTTCCCTTGACAGAGTCTATGGCTACACCTTC. It specifies CASSQVSSLDRVYGYTF.

The gene calls are TRBV2 and TRBJ1-6; 9 nucleotides match TRBD1. There are 15 residues in the CDR3. The V gene end was trimmed by 9 bases and the J gene end by 10 bases; junction bases not matched to a gene: 13. In germline, CDR1 is SNHLY, CDR2 FYNNEI. The chain's CDR3 is CASREGTGNRSPLHF. CDR3 DNA sequence: TGTGCCAGTAGAGAGGGGACAGGGAATCGGTCACCCCTCCACTTT.

The chain recombines TRBV4-3 with TRBJ2-3; possibly TRBD1 for D (6 bases). This CDR3 comprises 16 residues. Per germline, CDR1 LGHNA and CDR2 YSLEER. Trimming stripped 0 bases from V and 2 bases from J, with 12 bases between. The CDR3 DNA reads TGCGCCAGCAGCCAAGAGGGGGCAGGGTCCACAGATACGCAGTATTTT. Translated: CASSQEGAGSTDTQYF.

The chain uses TRBV14 and TRBJ1-2; D is unclear. The germline V gene encodes CDR1 SGHDN and CDR2 FVKESK. The CDR3 length is 12 residues. V lost 2 bases, J lost 4 bases, and 5 bases lay in between. The CDR3 loop reads CASSQTPYGYTF. In DNA form, the CDR3 reads TGTGCCAGCAGCCAAACTCCCTATGGCTACACCTTC.

The genes are TRBV10-3 and TRBJ2-7; D is uncertain. Germline loops: CDR1 ENHRY, CDR2 SYGVKD. V was cut by 6 bases and J by 3 bases, with 9 bases left in between. The CDR3 extends over 12 amino acids. This CDR3 is CAISNTHYEQYF. DNA of the CDR3: TGTGCCATCAGCAACACCCACTACGAGCAGTACTTC.

This clone was observed a handful of times. The CDR3 is CASSLVGPSVYNEQFF. Written as DNA, the CDR3 is TGTGCCAGCAGCCTAGTAGGCCCCTCTGTATACAATGAGCAGTTCTTC. The genes are TRBV7-3 and TRBJ2-1; no definite D call. CDR1 and CDR2 from the germline V gene are SGHTA and FQGTGA. The CDR3 extends over 16 amino acids. Trimming left V 5 bases short and J 4 bases short, with 18 bases between.

The gene calls are TRBV4-2 and TRBJ1-5; D uncertain. The CDR3 spans 14 residues. CDR1 LGHNA and CDR2 YNFKEQ come from the germline V gene. Trimming removed 2 bases at V and 11 bases at J, with 16 bases between. The DNA of the CDR3 is TGTGCCAGCAGCCAAATCTTGTCCGCCCAGGCCCAGCATTTT. Its protein product is CASSQILSAQAQHF.

The chain uses TRBV6-4 and TRBJ1-1; D gene ambiguous. Trimming removed 5 bases from V and 10 bases from J, with 20 bases in between. The CDR3 consists of 14 residues. CDR1 and CDR2 (germline): MRHNA, SNTAGT. The CDR3 protein is CASSSLHIYRRAFF. The DNA for the CDR3 is TGTGCCAGCAGTTCCTTACACATTTACCGGAGAGCTTTCTTT.

For the CDR3, the DNA is TGTGCTAGCCAAACCGGGTTCTCGAGCACAGATACGCAGTATTTT. Translated: CASQTGFSSTDTQYF. This rearrangement joins TRBV12-5 to TRBJ2-3; D call uncertain. This CDR3 is built from 15 residues. The V and J ends lost 9 bases and 0 bases respectively, with 16 bases between them. CDR1 and CDR2 from the germline V gene are LGHNT and FRNRAP.

As DNA, the CDR3 is TGTGCCAGCAGCGTAGAACCGGCAGATACGCAGTATTTT. Translation gives CASSVEPADTQYF. V gene TRBV9 combines with J gene TRBJ2-3; D is ambiguous. CDR1 and CDR2 from the germline V gene are SGDLS and YYNGEE. Trimming shortened V by 0 bases and J by 4 bases, and 6 bases separated the two germline ends. The CDR3 sequence is 13 residues long.

The chain uses TRBV11-1 and TRBJ2-5; 8 bases match TRBD2. V lost 6 bases, J lost 3 bases, and 3 bases stayed unmatched. Germline CDR1 and CDR2: SGHAT and FQDESV (reference sequence). This CDR3 comprises 13 residues. The CDR3 spells CASRPGGEETQYF. As DNA, the CDR3 is TGTGCCAGCAGACCGGGGGGGGAAGAGACCCAGTACTTC.

CDR3 sequence (DNA): TGTGCCAGCAGCTTCCCGGGACAGGGATTTAATGAAAAACTGTTTTTT. Residues: CASSFPGQGFNEKLFF. The chain recombines TRBV11-2 with TRBJ1-4; 9 positions match TRBD1. V was clipped by 3 bases and J by 4 bases; unmatched bases: 6. The CDR3 length is 16 residues. Germline V lookup: CDR1 SGHAT, CDR2 FQNNGV. The whole variable domain, filled in from reference TRBV11-2 and TRBJ1-4, reads EAGVAQSPRYKIIEKRQSVAFWCNPISGHATLYWYQQILGQGPKLLIQFQNNGVVDDSQLPKDRFSAERLKGVDSTLKIQPAKLEDSAVYLCASSFPGQGFNEKLFFGSGTQLSVL.

This sequence joins TRBV11-1 and TRBJ2-3, with D perhaps matching TRBD1 (5 bases). This CDR3 is 15 amino acids long. V shed 5 bases and J shed 2 bases, with 14 bases lying between them. Germline CDR1 and CDR2: SGHAT and FQDESV (reference sequence). The CDR3 DNA reads as TGTGCCAGCAGCCAAGGCTGGACATTCACAGATACGCAGTATTTT. Amino acid sequence: CASSQGWTFTDTQYF.

In nucleotides, the CDR3 is TGTGCCAGCAGCGTAGGGCACGATTCACCCCTCCACTTT. Its translation: CASSVGHDSPLHF. This rearrangement joins TRBV9 to TRBJ1-6; no reliable D call. The CDR3 runs 13 residues. Germline V gene data show CDR1 as SGDLS and CDR2 as YYNGEE. Between the trimmed V and J ends, which lost 0 bases and 8 bases, there was a span of 6 bases.

The gene calls are TRBV5-1 and TRBJ2-6; TRBD1 might be the D (6 bases). V was clipped by 4 bases and J by 2 bases, with 16 bases between them. Germline CDR1 and CDR2: SGHRS and YFSETQ. This CDR3 has 17 residues. CDR3 in amino acids: CASSPRSGEAGANVLTF. The CDR3 DNA follows: TGCGCCAGCAGCCCGAGGTCAGGGGAAGCTGGGGCCAACGTCCTGACTTTC.

With respect to this clone: Distinct nucleotide sequences in the sample also encode this CDR3. The rearrangement joins TRBV4-3 to TRBJ1-1; a possible D gene is TRBD1 (5 bases). This CDR3 contains 17 residues. Germline V gene sequence: CDR1 LGHNA, CDR2 YSLEER. Trimming removed 1 base from V and 5 bases from J, with 20 bases in between. The CDR3 nucleotides read TGCGCCAGCAGCCAAGCGCTACCGACAGACGTGGGTACTGAAGCTTTCTTT. Protein sequence: CASSQALPTDVGTEAFF.

The V gene is TRBV9, the J gene TRBJ2-7; maybe TRBD2 (6 bases). The CDR3 runs to 15 residues. Trimming removed 0 bases from V and 0 bases from J, with 10 bases in between. Germline V gene lookup returns CDR1 SGDLS and CDR2 YYNGEE. The CDR3 spells CASSVGGGDSYEQYF. CDR3 in DNA: TGTGCCAGCAGCGTAGGAGGCGGGGACTCCTACGAGCAGTACTTC.

The chain has TRBV7-2 and TRBJ2-7, with TRBD1 matching over 7 bases. This CDR3 is 13 amino acids long. V lost 3 bases, J lost 5 bases, and 4 bases stayed unmatched. CDR1 and CDR2 (germline): SGHTA, FQGNSA. CDR3 nucleotides: TGTGCCAGCAGCTTTTCACAGGGGCACGAGCAGTACTTC. It encodes CASSFSQGHEQYF.

The gene calls are TRBV5-1 and TRBJ2-2; TRBD1 might be the D (6 bases). This CDR3 has 16 residues. Germline V gene data show CDR1 as SGHRS and CDR2 as YFSETQ. Trimming cost V 6 bases and J 4 bases, with 19 bases left between them. Here the CDR3 reads CASTSQGRDRTGELFF. CDR3 coding DNA: TGCGCCAGCACATCCCAGGGGAGAGACCGCACCGGGGAGCTGTTTTTT. The entire variable domain, with the rest obtained from reference TRBV5-1 and TRBJ2-2, is as follows: KAGVTQTPRYLIKTRGQQVTLSCSPISGHRSVSWYQQTPGQGLQFLFEYFSETQRNKGNFPGRFSGRQFSNSRSEMNVSTLELGDSALYLCASTSQGRDRTGELFFGEGSRLTVL.

The rearrangement joins TRBV19 to TRBJ2-1, with D possibly matching TRBD1 (6 bases). The V gene lost 10 bases and the J gene lost 0 bases, with 22 bases spanning the gap. Germline CDR1 LNHDA, CDR2 SQIVND (reference sequence). CDR3 length equals 17 residues. The CDR3 DNA reads TGTGCCACCGGCCTTTGGGGGCCCCGAAGCTCCTACAATGAGCAGTTCTTC. Its translation: CATGLWGPRSSYNEQFF.

This CDR3 reads CASSPPGTGHSGNTIYF. CDR3 sequence (DNA): TGTGCCAGCAGCCCTCCCGGGACGGGACACTCTGGAAACACCATATATTTT. The chain has TRBV13 and TRBJ1-3, with D tentatively TRBD1 (6 bases). The CDR3 loop spans 17 amino acids. V was cut by 5 bases and J by 0 bases, with 17 bases left in between. The germline CDR1 and CDR2 sequences are PRHDT and FYEKMQ (reference sequence).

The rearrangement joins TRBV29-1 to TRBJ2-7, with 9 bases lining up with TRBD1. The germline V gene encodes CDR1 SQVTM and CDR2 ANQGSEA. V lost 4 bases, J lost 3 bases, and 7 bases stayed unmatched. This CDR3 is built from 14 residues. In DNA form, the CDR3 reads TGCAGCGTTGTAGGGGGACAGGGTAACTACGAGCAGTACTTC. It encodes CSVVGGQGNYEQYF.

The chain uses TRBV30 and TRBJ1-2; 9 bases map to TRBD1. J was trimmed by 4 bases and V by 4 bases; bases with no gene match: 7. CDR1 GTSNPN and CDR2 SVGIG come from the germline V gene (reference sequence). This CDR3 is built from 14 residues. The CDR3 DNA reads as TGTGCCTGGACAACCGGGACAGGGACCTATGGCTACACCTTC. Protein product: CAWTTGTGTYGYTF.